The entry below describes one TCR beta chain. The CDR3 is 14 residues long. Germline V gives CDR1 LGHNT, CDR2 FRNRAP. Trimming left V 2 bases short and J 1 base short, with 7 bases between. The sample is drawn from a study of T cell repertoires in cytomegalovirus infection. Overall study: Indications came from public TCR beta signatures; they pointed to CMV infection and to a matching HLA type.

One entry per CDR3 protein results from TCRdb running MiXCR on the reads. The sample consists of around 180,000 distinct CDR3 sequences, 28% of them appearing once. The genes are TRBV12-5 and TRBJ2-3, with TRBD2 as a possible D gene (5 bases). Specimen: PBMCs. The source is a human donor in good health (CMV status not recorded). Some clones in this sample may be carry-over from other donors' samples. CDR3 in DNA: TGTGCTAGTGGTTTGTCGCGGGGCACAGATACGCAGTATTTT. Translation: CASGLSRGTDTQYF.